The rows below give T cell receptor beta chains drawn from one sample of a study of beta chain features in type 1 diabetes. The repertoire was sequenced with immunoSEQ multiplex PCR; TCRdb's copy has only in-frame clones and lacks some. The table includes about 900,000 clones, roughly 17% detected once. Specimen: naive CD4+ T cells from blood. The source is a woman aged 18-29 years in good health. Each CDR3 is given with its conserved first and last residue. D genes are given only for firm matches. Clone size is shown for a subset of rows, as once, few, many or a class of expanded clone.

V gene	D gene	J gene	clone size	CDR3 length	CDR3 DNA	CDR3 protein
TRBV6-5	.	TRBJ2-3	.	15	TGTGCCAGCACTCAAGGCGGAGTTAGCACAGATACGCAGTATTTT	CASTQGGVSTDTQYF
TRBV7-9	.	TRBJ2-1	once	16	TGTGCCAGCAGCTCGCCGGACGGGCTTAGGTACAATGAGCAGTTCTTC	CASSSPDGLRYNEQFF
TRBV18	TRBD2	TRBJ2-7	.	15	TGTGCCAGCTCACGCGTAACGGGGGGGATCTACGAGCAGTACTTC	CASSRVTGGIYEQYF
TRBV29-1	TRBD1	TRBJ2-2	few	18	TGCAGCGTTGAATTCTGGACAGGGGGCGACGCGAACACCGGGGAGCTGTTTTTT	CSVEFWTGGDANTGELFF
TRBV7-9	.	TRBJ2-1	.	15	TGTGCCAGCAGCTTACACGGGGGAGGAGTCAATGAGCAGTTCTTC	CASSLHGGGVNEQFF
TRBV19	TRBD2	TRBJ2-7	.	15	TGTGCCAGTAGTATGGTAGCGGGAGGAGGCTACGAGCAGTACTTC	CASSMVAGGGYEQYF
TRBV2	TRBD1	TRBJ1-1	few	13	TGTGCCAGCAGTAGGGACAGGGGCACTGAAGCTTTCTTT	CASSRDRGTEAFF
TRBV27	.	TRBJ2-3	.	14	TGTGCCAGCAGTATCGCAACCCCGCCGCATACGCAGTATTTT	CASSIATPPHTQYF
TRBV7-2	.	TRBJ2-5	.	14	TGTGCCAGCAGCACACGACTAGTCTTGGAGACCCAGTACTTC	CASSTRLVLETQYF
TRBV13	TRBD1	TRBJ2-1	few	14	TGTGCCAGCAGCCCGTGGACAGGGTACAATGAGCAGTTCTTC	CASSPWTGYNEQFF
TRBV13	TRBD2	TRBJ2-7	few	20	TGTGCCAGCAGCCTAAGGAGTGGAGCGGGAGTTTTGGGGAGTCCCTACGAGCAGTACTTC	CASSLRSGAGVLGSPYEQYF
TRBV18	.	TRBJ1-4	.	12	TGTGCCAGCTCACTTCCGAATGAAAAACTGTTTTTT	CASSLPNEKLFF
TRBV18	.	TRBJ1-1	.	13	TGTGCCAGCTCTCCCACATGGAACACTGAAGCTTTCTTT	CASSPTWNTEAFF
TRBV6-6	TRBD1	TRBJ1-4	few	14	TGTGCCAGCTCTGACAGGGGAGGGCATGAAAAACTGTTTTTT	CASSDRGGHEKLFF
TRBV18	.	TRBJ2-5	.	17	TGTGCCAGCTCACCATTGCAGGTTTTTGGACGTTGGGAGACCCAGTACTTC	CASSPLQVFGRWETQYF
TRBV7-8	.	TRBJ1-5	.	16	TGTGCCAGCAGCTTGCATCGGCTTAATAGCAATCAGCCCCAGCATTTT	CASSLHRLNSNQPQHF
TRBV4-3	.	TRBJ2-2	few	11	TGCGCCAGCAGCCAAGGCGGGGAGCTGTTTTTT	CASSQGGELFF
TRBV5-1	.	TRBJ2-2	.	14	TGCGCCAGCAGCTTGGAAAGAAACACCGGGGAGCTGTTTTTT	CASSLERNTGELFF
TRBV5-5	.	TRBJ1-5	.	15	TGTGCCAGCAGCCGCTTTGGGGTCGGCAATCAGCCCCAGCATTTT	CASSRFGVGNQPQHF
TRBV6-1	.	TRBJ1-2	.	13	TGTGCCAGCACGGGGTATCATGACTATGGCTACACCTTC	CASTGYHDYGYTF
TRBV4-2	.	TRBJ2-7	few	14	TGTGCCAGCAGCCAAGTTTCCCGGCGCTACGAGCAGTACTTC	CASSQVSRRYEQYF
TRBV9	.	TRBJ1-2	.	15	TGTGCCAGCAGCTCCACAGGGCCCTCTGGGTATGGCTACACCTTC	CASSSTGPSGYGYTF
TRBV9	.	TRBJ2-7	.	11	TGTGCCAGCAGCGTAGAGATCGAGCAGTACTTC	CASSVEIEQYF
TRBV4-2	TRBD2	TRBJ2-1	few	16	TGTGCCAGCAGCCATCGGACTAGCGGTCCTTCAAATGAGCAGTTCTTC	CASSHRTSGPSNEQFF
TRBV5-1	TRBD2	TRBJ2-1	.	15	TGCGCCAGCAGCTTGGGGACTAGCGTTTACAATGAGCAGTTCTTC	CASSLGTSVYNEQFF
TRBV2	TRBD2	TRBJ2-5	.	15	TGTGCCAGCAGGGTAGCGGGAGGGCCCCGTGAGACCCAGTACTTC	CASRVAGGPRETQYF
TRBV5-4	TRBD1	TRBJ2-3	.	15	TGTGCCAGCAGAAAGAAAGGGGGCGGCTTTGATACGCAGTATTTT	CASRKKGGGFDTQYF
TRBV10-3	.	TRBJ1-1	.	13	TGTGCCATCAGTGGGGGACAAAACACTGAAGCTTTCTTT	CAISGGQNTEAFF
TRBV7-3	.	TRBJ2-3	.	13	TGTGCCAGCAGCTTAGGGGGCCGCAATACGCAGTATTTT	CASSLGGRNTQYF
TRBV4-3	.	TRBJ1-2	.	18	TGCGCCAGCAGCCGGTCACATTCAGGTCAGGGAAGGTATCATGGCTACACCTTC	CASSRSHSGQGRYHGYTF
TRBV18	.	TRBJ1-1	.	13	TGTGCCAGCTCACCCAGGGACCTGACTGAAGCTTTCTTT	CASSPRDLTEAFF
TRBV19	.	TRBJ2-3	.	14	TGTGCCAGTAGCGATAGCGGTTCCCGGGATACGCAGTATTTT	CASSDSGSRDTQYF
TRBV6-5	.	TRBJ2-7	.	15	TGTGCCAGCAGGATGGCCCTTATCGCCCCCTACGAGCAGTACTTC	CASRMALIAPYEQYF
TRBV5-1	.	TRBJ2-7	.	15	TGCGCCAGCAGCTTGGCAGGGGCCGGTCCCTACGAGCAGTACTTC	CASSLAGAGPYEQYF
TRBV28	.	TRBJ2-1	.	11	TGTGCCAGCCTAAACAACAATGAGCAGTTCTTC	CASLNNNEQFF
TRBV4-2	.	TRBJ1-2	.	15	TGTGCCAGCAGCTACAGCGGGGGGCCGGGGTATGGCTACACCTTC	CASSYSGGPGYGYTF
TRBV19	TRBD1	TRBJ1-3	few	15	TGTGCCAGTAGTCCCACTCAGGGGGCTGGAAACACCATATATTTT	CASSPTQGAGNTIYF
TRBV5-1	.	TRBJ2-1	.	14	TGCGCCAGCAGCTTGGGTACTAGCTACAATGAGCAGTTCTTC	CASSLGTSYNEQFF
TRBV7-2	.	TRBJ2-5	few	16	TGTGCCAGCAGCTTCCAACTAGTATCACAAGTTGAGACCCAGTACTTC	CASSFQLVSQVETQYF
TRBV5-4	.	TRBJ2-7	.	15	TGTGCCAGCAGCTTCATCGGGTCACGATCCTACGAGCAGTACTTC	CASSFIGSRSYEQYF
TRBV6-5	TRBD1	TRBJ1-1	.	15	TGTGCCAGCAGTTACGGGGACAGCATGAACACTGAAGCTTTCTTT	CASSYGDSMNTEAFF
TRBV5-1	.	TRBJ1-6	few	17	TGCGCCAGCAGCTTGGAACCCTCAGGGGATGGTAATTCACCCCTCCACTTT	CASSLEPSGDGNSPLHF
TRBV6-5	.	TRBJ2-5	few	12	TGTGCCAGCAGCCCCGCCGGAGAGACCCAGTACTTC	CASSPAGETQYF
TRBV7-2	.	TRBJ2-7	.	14	TGTGCCAGCAGCTTAAGTGGGACCGTGTACGAGCAGTACTTC	CASSLSGTVYEQYF
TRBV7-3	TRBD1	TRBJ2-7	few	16	TGTGCCAGCAGCTTAACGGGCGGACAGGGGGCCTACGAGCAGTACTTC	CASSLTGGQGAYEQYF
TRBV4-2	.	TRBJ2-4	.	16	TGTGCCAGCAGCCAAGATCTGTCCGGTCAGGGGCACATTCAGTACTTC	CASSQDLSGQGHIQYF
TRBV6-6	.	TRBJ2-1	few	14	TGTGCCAGCAGTTCCAGGGAGTCAAACAATGAGCAGTTCTTC	CASSSRESNNEQFF
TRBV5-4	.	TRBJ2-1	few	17	TGTGCCAGCAGCTTCGGGCAGGGATCGAGCTCCTACAATGAGCAGTTCTTC	CASSFGQGSSSYNEQFF
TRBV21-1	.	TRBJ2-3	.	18	TGTGCCAGCAGCTCGAAGAAGGACCTTAGCGGTGGAACAGATACGCAGTATTTT	CASSSKKDLSGGTDTQYF
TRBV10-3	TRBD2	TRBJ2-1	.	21	TGTGCCATCAGTGCCTCTCCCGGGGCTAGCGGGAGGGCCGGATCCTACAATGAGCAGTTCTTC	CAISASPGASGRAGSYNEQFF
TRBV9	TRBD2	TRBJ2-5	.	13	TGTGCCAGCAGCGCGGGAGGGCAAGAGACCCAGTACTTC	CASSAGGQETQYF